The 29 T cell receptor beta chains below all came from one sample that was sequenced in a study of T cells expressing NK-cell markers. TCRdb reprocessed the 5' RACE reads, keeping one entry per CDR3 protein, no DNA. The sample totals hundreds of thousands of distinct CDR3 sequences. Specimen: blood T cells: a sorted CD56 or NKG2C T cell subset, CD4+ or CD8+ T cells, or bulk PBMC T cells (not recorded which). The receptors originated from a woman aged 18 to 75 in good health.

The chain links TRBV20-1 to TRBJ1-6. Germline CDR1 and CDR2: DFQATT and SNEGSKA (reference sequence). The CDR3 runs 14 residues. This CDR3 is CSARAALRDSPLHF.

V usage is TRBV4-3 and J usage is TRBJ1-1; with no DNA, the TCRdb D assignment of TRBD1 cannot be verified. CDR1 and CDR2 from the germline V gene are LGHNA and YSLEER. This CDR3 comprises 17 residues. CDR3: CASSQATGTFMNTEAFF.

This chain uses TRBV20-1 with TRBJ1-3; with no DNA, the TCRdb D assignment of TRBD1 cannot be verified. From germline, CDR1 is DFQATT and CDR2 SNEGSKA (reference sequence). CDR3 length: 14 amino acids. CDR3 in amino acids: CSASPQGLGNTIYF.

The chain joins TRBV28 to TRBJ2-2; no DNA is available, so the TRBD2 call from TCRdb remains unchecked. Germline V gene data show CDR1 as MDHEN and CDR2 as SYDVKM. The CDR3 sequence is 17 residues long. This CDR3 is CASSLSSWASNTGELFF.

The J gene is TRBJ1-1, the V gene TRBV7-9; with no DNA, the TCRdb D assignment of TRBD1 cannot be verified. CDR1 SEHNR and CDR2 FQNEAQ come from the germline V gene (reference sequence). The CDR3 spans 15 residues. The CDR3 loop reads CASRAASGANTEAFF.

The chain recombines TRBV24-1 with TRBJ1-4. CDR1 is KGHDR, CDR2 SFDVKD, per germline. The CDR3 covers 13 residues. Here the CDR3 reads CATIQESNEKLFF.

The chain is built from TRBV7-9 and TRBJ2-1; TCRdb's D gene call, TRBD1, goes unchecked for lack of DNA. This CDR3 is 16 amino acids long. The germline V gene encodes CDR1 SEHNR and CDR2 FQNEAQ (reference sequence). CDR3 sequence: CASSAPSQGVINEQFF.

V gene TRBV7-9 combines with J gene TRBJ1-1. The CDR3 spans 16 residues. Germline V gives CDR1 SEHNR, CDR2 FQNEAQ (reference sequence). The CDR3 spells CASSLVNLIETTEAFF.

CDR3 in amino acids: CSAFSPDMETQYF. The rearrangement joins TRBV20-1 to TRBJ2-5; TCRdb reports TRBD1, a call that lacks DNA to check it against. Germline V CDR1 and CDR2: DFQATT, SNEGSKA (reference sequence). This CDR3 comprises 13 residues.

J is TRBJ1-4 and V is TRBV12-3 or TRBV12-4. CDR3 length: 13 residues. The CDR3 sequence: CASSFSGGEKLFF.

The chain carries TRBV3-1 and TRBJ2-3; TCRdb lists TRBD2, though no DNA is available to test this call. The CDR3 has 15 amino acids. Germline assignment: CDR1 LGHDT and CDR2 YNNKEL (reference sequence). CDR3 region: CASTLAGGPTDTQYF.

The chain couples TRBV4-3 to TRBJ2-2; the TCRdb call, TRBD2, lacks DNA for checking. The CDR3 is 16 residues long. Per the germline V gene, CDR1 is LGHNA and CDR2 is YSLEER. This chain's CDR3 is CASSQAGLAIPGELFF.

This chain links TRBV19 with TRBJ2-4; TCRdb calls TRBD1, which cannot be checked without DNA. CDR3 length: 15 residues. In germline, CDR1 is LNHDA, CDR2 SQIVND (reference sequence). The CDR3 region is CASTRGTGATGIQYF.

The J gene is TRBJ2-7, the V gene TRBV5-6; there is no DNA to check the TCRdb D call of TRBD1. The CDR3 is made up of 16 amino acids. The V gene's germline CDR1 is SGHDT and CDR2 YYEEEE. The CDR3 sequence is CASSEWTGFGAYEQYF.

The chain joins TRBV12-3 or TRBV12-4 to TRBJ1-2; there is no DNA to check the TCRdb D call of TRBD1. The CDR3 runs 15 residues. CDR3 in amino acids: CASSSGDGPNYGYTF.

The rearrangement links TRBV29-1 to TRBJ2-1; TCRdb's D call, TRBD1, is unchecked because there is no DNA. The CDR3 extends over 14 amino acids. Germline loops: CDR1 SQVTM, CDR2 ANQGSEA. CDR3 region: CSAGNWESYNEQFF.

The gene calls are TRBV3-1 and TRBJ2-1; checking the TCRdb D call of TRBD1 is not possible without DNA. Germline V gives CDR1 LGHDT, CDR2 YNNKEL (reference sequence). The CDR3 runs 12 residues. CDR3 amino acids: CASSQRRNEQFF.

The gene calls are TRBV6-5 and TRBJ1-2; TCRdb calls TRBD1, which cannot be checked without DNA. The CDR3 covers 14 residues. Germline CDR1 and CDR2: MNHEY and SVGAGI. The CDR3 sequence is CASSYRGQNYGYTF.

V usage is TRBV6-5 and J usage is TRBJ2-5; as DNA is missing, the TRBD1 call by TCRdb cannot be tested. Germline CDR1 reads MNHEY; CDR2 reads SVGAGI. The CDR3 extends over 14 amino acids. The CDR3 region is CASSWGGQQETQYF.

The V call is TRBV12-3 or TRBV12-4, the J call TRBJ2-3; there is no DNA to check the TCRdb D call of TRBD1. The CDR3 extends over 15 amino acids. The CDR3 sequence is CASSPGTGGLDTQYF.

The chain combines TRBV20-1 with TRBJ2-4. The germline V gene has CDR1 DFQATT and CDR2 SNEGSKA (reference sequence). The CDR3 sequence is 12 residues long. CDR3 loop: CSARAPENIQYF.

This rearrangement joins TRBV5-4 to TRBJ2-2; the D call of TRBD1 rests on TCRdb alone, since no DNA is present to check it. The CDR3 runs to 16 residues. Germline V gives CDR1 SGHNT, CDR2 YYREEE (reference sequence). The CDR3 loop is CASSLDWGGGAGELFF. Full variable domain (missing parts from reference TRBV5-4 and TRBJ2-2): ETGVTQSPTHLIKTRGQQVTLRCSSQSGHNTVSWYQQALGQGPQFIFQYYREEENGRGNFPPRFSGLQFPNYSSELNVNALELDDSALYLCASSLDWGGGAGELFFGEGSRLTVL.

This chain uses TRBV2 with TRBJ2-5; lacking DNA, the TRBD1 call made by TCRdb goes unchecked. CDR1 and CDR2 (germline): SNHLY, FYNNEI. This CDR3 spans 17 amino acids. The CDR3 is CASTPRRRELTQETQYF. Full variable domain (rest looked up from reference TRBV2 and TRBJ2-5): EPEVTQTPSHQVTQMGQEVILRCVPISNHLYFYWYRQILGQKVEFLVSFYNNEISEKSEIFDDQFSVERPDGSNFTLKIRSTKLEDSAMYFCASTPRRRELTQETQYFGPGTRLLVL.

The gene calls are TRBV5-1 and TRBJ2-7; lacking DNA, the TRBD1 call made by TCRdb goes unchecked. Germline CDR1 reads SGHRS; CDR2 reads YFSETQ. The CDR3 covers 16 residues. The CDR3 protein is CASSLADPHRTYEQYF.

The CDR3 reads CASSLELGGSNEQFF. V gene TRBV7-8 combines with J gene TRBJ2-1; TCRdb proposes TRBD2, but this gene call is untestable without DNA. CDR1 and CDR2 (germline): SGHVS, FQNEAQ. CDR3 length equals 15 residues.

This sequence joins TRBV29-1 and TRBJ2-7; the TRBD2 assignment by TCRdb is unverifiable without DNA. The CDR3 has 12 amino acids. CDR1 is SQVTM, CDR2 ANQGSEA, per germline. The CDR3 protein is CSVAGLAYEQYF.

The chain combines TRBV12-3 or TRBV12-4 with TRBJ2-5; TCRdb outputs TRBD2, but without DNA this stays unchecked. CDR3 length: 13 residues. The chain's CDR3 is CASRRGARETQYF.

This rearrangement joins TRBV19 to TRBJ2-5; TCRdb reports TRBD2, a call that lacks DNA to check it against. The germline V gene encodes CDR1 LNHDA and CDR2 SQIVND (reference sequence). The CDR3 has 14 amino acids. The CDR3 spells CASIGGTDPETQYF.

The chain carries TRBV5-1 and TRBJ2-5; the TCRdb D gene call, TRBD1, has no DNA to confirm it. The CDR3 totals 13 residues. Germline lookup yields CDR1 SGHRS and CDR2 YFSETQ. CDR3 sequence reads: CASSPGHRETQYF.